This TCR beta chain was recovered during a study of blood T cell repertoires in COVID-19. This clone turned up a few times. The method was immunoSEQ multiplex PCR; TCRdb's version includes in-frame clones alone and lacks a portion of them. The sample holds roughly 50,000 clones, about three quarters seen once. Trimming left V 4 bases short and J 4 bases short, with 16 bases between. This CDR3 contains 15 residues. Germline V gene lookup returns CDR1 LNHDA and CDR2 SQIVND (reference sequence). The J gene is TRBJ2-5, the V gene TRBV19; tentatively, D is TRBD1 (5 bases). The clonotype was recovered from a human donor with active or convalescent COVID-19. The donor label of this sample is uncertain. The source material was peripheral blood. The CDR3 region is CASSTPWAGIETQYF. As DNA, the CDR3 is TGTGCCAGTAGTACCCCGTGGGCAGGGATAGAGACCCAGTACTTC.